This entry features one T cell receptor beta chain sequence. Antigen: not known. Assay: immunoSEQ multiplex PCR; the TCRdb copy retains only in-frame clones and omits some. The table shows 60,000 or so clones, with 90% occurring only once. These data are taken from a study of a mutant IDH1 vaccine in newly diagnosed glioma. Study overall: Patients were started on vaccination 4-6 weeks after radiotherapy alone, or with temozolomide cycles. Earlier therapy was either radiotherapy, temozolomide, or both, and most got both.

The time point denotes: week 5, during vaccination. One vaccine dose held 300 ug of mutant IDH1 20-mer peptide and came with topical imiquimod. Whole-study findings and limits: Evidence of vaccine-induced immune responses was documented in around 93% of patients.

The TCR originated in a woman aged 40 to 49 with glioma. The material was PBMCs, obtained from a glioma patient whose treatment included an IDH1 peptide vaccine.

This CDR3 is CASQFLSNEKLFF. CDR3 nucleotide sequence: TGTGCCAGCCAATTCCTTAGTAATGAAAAACTGTTTTTT. The chain joins TRBV2 to TRBJ1-4, with unresolved D. The V gene's germline CDR1 is SNHLY and CDR2 FYNNEI. The CDR3 totals 13 residues. The V and J ends lost 8 bases and 4 bases respectively, with 11 bases between them. The full variable domain, with the rest looked up from reference TRBV2 and TRBJ1-4, is EPEVTQTPSHQVTQMGQEVILRCVPISNHLYFYWYRQILGQKVEFLVSFYNNEISEKSEIFDDQFSVERPDGSNFTLKIRSTKLEDSAMYFCASQFLSNEKLFFGSGTQLSVL.